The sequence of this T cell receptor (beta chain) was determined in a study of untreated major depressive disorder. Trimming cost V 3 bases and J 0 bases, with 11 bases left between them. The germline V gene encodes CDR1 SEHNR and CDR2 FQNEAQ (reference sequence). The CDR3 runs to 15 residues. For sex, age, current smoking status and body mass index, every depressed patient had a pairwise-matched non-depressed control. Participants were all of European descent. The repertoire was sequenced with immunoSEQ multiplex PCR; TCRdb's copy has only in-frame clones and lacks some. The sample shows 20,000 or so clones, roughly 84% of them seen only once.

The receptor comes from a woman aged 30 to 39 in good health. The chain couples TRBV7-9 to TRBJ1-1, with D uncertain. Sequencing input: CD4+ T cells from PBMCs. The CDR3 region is CASSLAREMNTEAFF. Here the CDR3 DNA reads TGTGCCAGCAGCTTGGCGAGAGAAATGAACACTGAAGCTTTCTTT.